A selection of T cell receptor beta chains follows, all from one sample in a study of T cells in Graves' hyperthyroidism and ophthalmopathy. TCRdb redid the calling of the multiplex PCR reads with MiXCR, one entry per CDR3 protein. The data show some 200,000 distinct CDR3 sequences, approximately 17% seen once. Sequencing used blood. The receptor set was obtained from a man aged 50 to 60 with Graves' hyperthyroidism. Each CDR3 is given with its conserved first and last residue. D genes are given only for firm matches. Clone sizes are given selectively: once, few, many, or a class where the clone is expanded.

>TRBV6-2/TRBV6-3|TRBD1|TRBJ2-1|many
TGTGCCAGCACCCGGGACAGGGGGCTCAATGAGCAGTTCTTC
CASTRDRGLNEQFF
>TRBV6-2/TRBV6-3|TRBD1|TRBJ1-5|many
TGTGCCAGCAGCAGGGGGTATAGCAATCAGCCCCAGCATTTT
CASSRGYSNQPQHF
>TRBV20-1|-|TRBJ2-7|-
TGCAGTGCTAGGACACTCGCGGGCGAGCAGTACTTC
CSARTLAGEQYF
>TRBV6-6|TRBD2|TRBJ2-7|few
TGTGCCAGCAGTTACTCGAGACTAGCGGGAGACGAGCAGTACTTC
CASSYSRLAGDEQYF
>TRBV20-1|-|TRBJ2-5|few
TGCAGTGCTAGGCTTTTTGAGACCCAGTACTTC
CSARLFETQYF
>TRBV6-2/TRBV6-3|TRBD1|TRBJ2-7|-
TGTGCCAGCACCCCAGGACAGGAGAACGCCTACGAGCAGTACTTC
CASTPGQENAYEQYF
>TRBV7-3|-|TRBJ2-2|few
TGTGCCAGCTCACCAGGGGGAGCGGGGGACACCGGGGAGCTGTTTTTT
CASSPGGAGDTGELFF
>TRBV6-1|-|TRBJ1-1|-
TGTGCCAGCAGTGAATGGGTTGAGAACACTGAAGCTTTCTTT
CASSEWVENTEAFF
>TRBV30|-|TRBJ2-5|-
TGTGCCTGGGCGGGACAAGAGACCCAGTACTTC
CAWAGQETQYF
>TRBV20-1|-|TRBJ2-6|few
TGCAGGGGCGGGGTCTACGGGGCCAACGTCCTGACTTTC
CRGGVYGANVLTF
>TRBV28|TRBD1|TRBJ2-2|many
TGTGCCAGCAGTTCTCCGGGACAGAAGAACACCGGGGAGCTGTTTTTT
CASSSPGQKNTGELFF
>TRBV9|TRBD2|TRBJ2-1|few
TGTGCCAGCAGCGTAGCCTTCACTAGCGCCTACAATGAGCAGTTCTTC
CASSVAFTSAYNEQFF